One sample yielded the 27 T cell receptor beta chains listed below, sequenced in a study of blood T cell repertoires in COVID-19. Sequencing was performed with immunoSEQ multiplex PCR; in TCRdb, only in-frame clones are kept and a portion is missing. The data hold about 130,000 clones, with roughly 79% observed a single time. The specimen sequenced was peripheral blood. Every receptor here comes from a human donor in a cohort sampled during active COVID-19.

This clone turned up a few times. The chain has TRBV6-5 and TRBJ1-3; the D gene is possibly TRBD1 (6 bases). Looked up from germline, CDR1 is MNHEY and CDR2 is SVGAGI. The length of the CDR3 is 14 residues. The V end was cut by 9 bases, the J end by 0 bases, with 12 bases between. The CDR3 reads CASKGQPSGNTIYF. CDR3 in DNA: TGTGCCAGTAAGGGACAACCCTCTGGAAACACCATATATTTT.

The chain has TRBV2 and TRBJ1-6; D not certain. Trimming cost V 9 bases and J 6 bases, with 12 bases left between them. The CDR3 consists of 13 residues. CDR1 is SNHLY, CDR2 FYNNEI, per germline. The CDR3 DNA sequence: TGTGCCAGGACGGGATCCCCTAATTCACCCCTCCACTTT. This codes for CARTGSPNSPLHF.

The chain recombines TRBV6-5 with TRBJ1-1, with D possibly TRBD1 on 5 matching bases. CDR1 MNHEY and CDR2 SVGAGI come from the germline V gene. The CDR3 length is 15 residues. Trimming stripped 6 bases from V and 5 bases from J, with 19 bases between. The CDR3 loop is CASSRPIGEETEAFF. The CDR3 nucleotides are TGTGCCAGCAGCCGACCCATAGGGGAGGAGACTGAAGCTTTCTTT.

The chain carries TRBV5-4 and TRBJ2-7; 7 nucleotides agree with TRBD2. The CDR3 runs 15 residues. Germline V lookup: CDR1 SGHNT, CDR2 YYREEE (reference sequence). The V and J ends lost 1 base and 0 bases, in that order; junction bases with no gene match: 4. The CDR3 DNA reads as TGTGCCAGCAGCTTGCGGTCTAGCGGCTCCTACGAGCAGTACTTC. As protein: CASSLRSSGSYEQYF.

This clone has just one count. In nucleotides, the CDR3 is TGTGCCACCAGCAGAGATGGTCCAGGGCGGAGTAGAGGCTACACCTTC. Its translation is CATSRDGPGRSRGYTF. The rearrangement links TRBV15 to TRBJ1-2, with a possible D match to TRBD1 (5 bases). The CDR3 covers 16 residues. Germline V gene sequence: CDR1 LNHNV, CDR2 YYDKDF (reference sequence). The ends were cut back, 0 bases at V and 8 bases at J, with 19 bases in the middle.

The V gene is TRBV30, the J gene TRBJ2-7; 7 bases line up with TRBD1. The CDR3 length is 14 residues. J was trimmed by 6 bases and V by 0 bases; bases with no gene match: 8. Germline CDR1 and CDR2: GTSNPN and SVGIG (reference sequence). CDR3 nucleotides: TGTGCCTGGAGTGTACCAGACAGGGCTCTCGAGCAGTACTTC. Translation: CAWSVPDRALEQYF.

V gene TRBV18 combines with J gene TRBJ2-1; 8 bases align to TRBD1. The V and J ends lost 1 base and 7 bases, in that order; junction bases with no gene match: 0. CDR3 length: 13 residues. CDR1 and CDR2 (germline): KGHSH, LQKENI. CDR3 in amino acids: CASSPRTGNEQFF. The CDR3 nucleotides are TGTGCCAGCTCACCACGGACAGGGAATGAGCAGTTCTTC.

This clone has just a few counts. The rearrangement uses TRBV5-1 and TRBJ2-3; D is perhaps TRBD1 (6 bases). Trimming removed 6 bases from V and 2 bases from J, with 16 bases in between. Germline V CDR1 and CDR2: SGHRS, YFSETQ. CDR3 length equals 15 residues. In nucleotides, the CDR3 is TGCGCCAGCACCAGGGGAAGGGCAGACACAGATACGCAGTATTTT. This encodes CASTRGRADTDTQYF. Variable domain in full (rest from reference TRBV5-1 and TRBJ2-3): KAGVTQTPRYLIKTRGQQVTLSCSPISGHRSVSWYQQTPGQGLQFLFEYFSETQRNKGNFPGRFSGRQFSNSRSEMNVSTLELGDSALYLCASTRGRADTDTQYFGPGTRLTVL.

The chain has TRBV2 and TRBJ2-7; TRBD1 matches 7 bases. CDR1 is SNHLY, CDR2 FYNNEI, per germline. After removal of 6 bases from V and 6 bases from J, the junction contained 5 bases not matched to a gene. The CDR3 extends over 12 amino acids. CDR3 coding DNA: TGTGCCAGCAGCAGACAGGGCAGCGAGCAGTACTTC. Translated: CASSRQGSEQYF.

CDR3 coding DNA: TGTGCCACCACAACCGGGACAGGGGGCCCGAATGAGCAGTTCTTC. This codes for CATTTGTGGPNEQFF. The V gene is TRBV6-5, the J gene TRBJ2-1; TRBD1 matches at 12 bases. This CDR3 is 15 amino acids long. CDR1 is MNHEY, CDR2 SVGAGI, per germline. V was clipped by 10 bases and J by 7 bases; unmatched bases: 11.

V gene TRBV18 combines with J gene TRBJ2-5; TRBD1 agrees at 7 bases. Germline V gene sequence: CDR1 KGHSH, CDR2 LQKENI. V gave up 4 bases and J gave up 4 bases; unmatched junction bases: 3. This CDR3 comprises 13 residues. CDR3 residues: CASSQRTGETQYF. DNA for the CDR3: TGTGCCAGCTCACAACGGACAGGAGAGACCCAGTACTTC.

J is TRBJ2-3 and V is TRBV7-4; 7 bases fit TRBD1. From germline, CDR1 is SGHVT and CDR2 SQSDAQ. Trimming at V came to 6 bases and at J to 5 bases, leaving 11 bases not matched to a gene. The CDR3 length is 15 residues. The CDR3 DNA is TGTGCCAGCAGTCCCAGACAGGGCTTGAGAGATACGCAGTATTTT. This gives the protein CASSPRQGLRDTQYF.

The chain couples TRBV2 to TRBJ1-2; D unresolved. This CDR3 comprises 16 residues. V was shortened by 4 bases and J by 0 bases, with 15 bases between the two germline ends. Germline V gene data show CDR1 as SNHLY and CDR2 as FYNNEI. The chain's CDR3 is CASSVLVDTANYGYTF. Here the CDR3 DNA reads TGTGCCAGCAGTGTCTTGGTCGATACAGCTAACTATGGCTACACCTTC.

A word on this clone: This same CDR3 is encoded by further DNA sequences in the sample. The chain recombines TRBV2 with TRBJ1-5; 7 bases are shared with TRBD1. The CDR3 totals 16 residues. Germline V CDR1 and CDR2: SNHLY, FYNNEI. V lost 4 bases, J lost 1 base, and 7 bases stayed unmatched. Here the CDR3 DNA reads TGTGCCAGCAGTGTGGGGAAAGGGGGCAGCAATCAGCCCCAGCATTTT. It encodes CASSVGKGGSNQPQHF.

V gene TRBV27 combines with J gene TRBJ1-1; D perhaps matches TRBD1 (6 bases). Germline lookup yields CDR1 MNHEY and CDR2 SMNVEV (reference sequence). Between the trimmed V and J ends, which lost 1 base and 2 bases, there was a span of 11 bases. There are 15 residues in the CDR3. CDR3 amino acids: CASSLLWGRNTEAFF. The DNA of the CDR3 is TGTGCCAGCAGTTTATTGTGGGGGCGAAACACTGAAGCTTTCTTT.

The gene calls are TRBV11-2 and TRBJ1-1; D unresolved. This CDR3 contains 14 residues. The germline gives CDR1 SGHAT, CDR2 FQNNGV. Trimming left V 2 bases short and J 5 bases short, with 12 bases between. CDR3 residues: CASSLFRLRTEAFF. In DNA, the CDR3 is TGTGCCAGCAGCTTATTCAGGTTAAGGACTGAAGCTTTCTTT.

J is TRBJ2-7 and V is TRBV7-8; 7 nucleotides align to TRBD1. Germline V gives CDR1 SGHVS, CDR2 FQNEAQ. The CDR3 loop spans 16 amino acids. V shed 5 bases, J shed 4 bases, and the junction held 14 bases outside the gene matches. CDR3 in DNA: TGTGCCAGCAGCACGCGACAGGGCCGCACCACTTACGAGCAGTACTTC. Residues: CASSTRQGRTTYEQYF.

The chain combines TRBV5-5 with TRBJ1-2, with D hard to call. Germline values: CDR1 SGHKS, CDR2 YYEKEE (reference sequence). V lost 4 bases to trimming and J lost 7 bases, with 17 bases between them. This CDR3 has 14 amino acids. The CDR3 coding sequence is TGTGCCAGCAGCCTCGACACGGATTCTGCTGGCTACACCTTC. Residues: CASSLDTDSAGYTF.

The V call is TRBV6-6, the J call TRBJ1-1; tentatively, D is TRBD1 (5 bases). This CDR3 comprises 15 residues. The V and J ends lost 5 bases and 1 base respectively, with 14 bases between them. The germline CDR1 and CDR2 sequences are MNHNY and SVGAGI (reference sequence). This CDR3 reads CASSEPRESNTEAFF. The CDR3 region has the DNA TGTGCCAGCAGTGAGCCCAGGGAATCGAACACTGAAGCTTTCTTT.

This chain links TRBV5-1 with TRBJ1-6; TRBD1 agrees at 9 bases. CDR1 is SGHRS, CDR2 YFSETQ, per germline. CDR3 length: 16 amino acids. J was trimmed by 10 bases and V by 0 bases; bases with no gene match: 8. Here the CDR3 DNA reads TGCGCCAGCAGCTTGGCGGGACAGGGCAGCAACTCACCCCTCCACTTT. Protein: CASSLAGQGSNSPLHF.

CDR3 protein: CASSLSLAGTENNQPQHF. The CDR3 DNA sequence: TGTGCCAGCAGTTTATCCTTAGCCGGGACAGAAAACAATCAGCCCCAGCATTTT. The chain has TRBV28 and TRBJ1-5, with 7 bases identical to TRBD1. The CDR3 is 18 amino acids. The junction had 12 bases not matched to a gene; V was cut back by 1 base and J by 3 bases. Germline assignment: CDR1 MDHEN and CDR2 SYDVKM.

The chain employs TRBV10-2 and TRBJ2-3, with TRBD2 matching 16 bases. CDR3 length: 18 residues. CDR1 is WSHSY and CDR2 is SAAADI in the germline V gene. V lost 5 bases and J lost 4; bases outside the gene matches: 9. The CDR3 loop is CASSYKGLAGGRADTQYF. The CDR3 DNA follows: TGCGCCAGCAGTTATAAGGGACTAGCGGGGGGGCGGGCAGATACGCAGTATTTT.

This clone was seen a single time. This chain uses TRBV10-2 with TRBJ2-2, with D maybe TRBD2 (6 bases). Trimming removed 5 bases from V and 7 bases from J, with 14 bases in between. Germline V lookup: CDR1 WSHSY, CDR2 SAAADI. This CDR3 has 14 residues. The CDR3 loop is CASSPGGVVGELFF. The DNA of the CDR3 is TGCGCCAGCAGTCCAGGAGGGGTCGTCGGGGAGCTGTTTTTT.

This clone has a count of ten or more. The chain links TRBV5-5 to TRBJ1-6, with D perhaps matching TRBD1 (6 bases). Germline assignment: CDR1 SGHKS and CDR2 YYEKEE (reference sequence). The germline V and J ends were trimmed by 6 bases and 6 bases, with 13 bases remaining between them. The CDR3 is made up of 14 amino acids. The CDR3 coding sequence is TGTGCCAGCATCAACGGACAGTCTAATTCACCCCTCCACTTT. As protein: CASINGQSNSPLHF. Full variable domain (remainder filled in from reference TRBV5-5 and TRBJ1-6): DAGVTQSPTHLIKTRGQQVTLRCSPISGHKSVSWYQQVLGQGPQFIFQYYEKEERGRGNFPDRFSARQFPNYSSELNVNALLLGDSALYLCASINGQSNSPLHFGNGTRLTVT.

V is TRBV6-5 and J is TRBJ2-1; 10 nucleotides match TRBD2. After removal of 8 bases from V and 5 bases from J, the junction contained 6 bases not matched to a gene. Per the germline V gene, CDR1 is MNHEY and CDR2 is SVGAGI. This CDR3 is built from 14 residues. DNA of the CDR3: TGTGCCAGCGATAGCGGGGGGCGCCACAATGAGCAGTTCTTC. Protein sequence: CASDSGGRHNEQFF.

This clone showed up just a few times. The gene calls are TRBV2 and TRBJ1-2; the match to TRBD1 covers 9 bases. The V gene end was trimmed by 6 bases and the J gene end by 7 bases; junction bases not matched to a gene: 12. CDR1 and CDR2 (germline): SNHLY, FYNNEI. The CDR3 has 15 residues. CDR3 sequence reads: CASREPGQGFGGYTF. CDR3 sequence (DNA): TGTGCCAGCAGGGAGCCGGGACAGGGTTTTGGTGGCTACACCTTC.

The genes are TRBV4-2 and TRBJ2-5, with 7 bases identical to TRBD2. The CDR3 contains 21 residues. Germline values: CDR1 LGHNA, CDR2 YNFKEQ. Trimming removed 3 bases from V and 4 bases from J; junction bases left unmatched: 26. CDR3: CASSHSWATSSGFVNGETQYF. Here the CDR3 DNA reads TGTGCCAGCAGCCATTCTTGGGCGACTAGCAGTGGATTTGTAAATGGAGAGACCCAGTACTTC.